This TCR beta chain was observed in a study of blood T cell repertoires in COVID-19 (dated by TCRdb to about 2020). Study-wide context: The collaborator samples originated in the United States, Italy and Spain and spanned the acute and convalescent phases of COVID-19. Sample metadata almost always included a de-identified subject ID, COVID-19 status, age in years and sex. Where available, HLA class I and class II types were taken from metadata supplied by the sample provider and were not determined by assay-based typing. Samples came from the ongoing ImmuneRACE study (first 160 participants) plus 1,254 subjects from 6 global collaborators. The dataset comprised deeply sampled blood TCRbeta repertoires from subjects exposed to, actively infected with, or recovered from COVID-19. The repertoires were made available in a free public database intended to serve as a resource for research on the immune response to SARS-CoV-2. The material from the prospective study consisted of cDNA or gDNA derived from T cells, B-cell-depleted T cells, or PBMCs.

Beyond this particular receptor, the publication reports: The quantity of clinical and demographic metadata differed by source and by participant and was supplied without curation.

Participants in the prospective study were aged about 18 to 95 years, lived in about two dozen United States geographic areas, and enrolled through a virtual design. To assign participants to cohorts, the prospective study relied on clinical history that participants themselves reported in a screening survey and a study questionnaire. Recovered participants in ImmuneRACE Cohort 3 were defined by two consecutive negative NP/OP PCR tests, clearance by a healthcare professional, or resolution of symptoms. In the prospective study, whole blood, serum and a nasopharyngeal or oropharyngeal swab were collected from each participant by mobile phlebotomists. Additional blood draws and questionnaires over an approximately 2-month period could optionally be provided by prospective study participants. Before DNA extraction, blood samples from the prospective study were shipped at room temperature or frozen.

Worth noting for this clone: Its target antigen remains unknown. No clone much larger than this one lies a single base away; base qualities are absent.

Counted from cysteine to phenylalanine, this CDR3 has 14 amino acids. This entry keeps only the CDR3 DNA: 42 bases, framed from base 1. CDR1 and CDR2 are drawn from the germline V gene: MGHDK, SYGVNS. V and J lose 3 bases and 4 bases, and a span of 12 bases separates them. TCRbeta CDR3 regions were amplified from genomic DNA by means of the immunoSEQ Assay, a bias-controlled multiplex PCR. Per the original workflow: The number of nucleated cells in each sample was estimated by amplification of reference gene primers within the assay. To quantify the absolute abundance of each unique TCRbeta CDR3 rearrangement, sequence reads were collapsed and filtered. For each sample, productive Simpson clonality was calculated as the square root of Simpson's diversity index across productive rearrangements. What TCRdb holds here is the immuneACCESS table cut down to in-frame rearrangements. Part of the clones is not present; checked against another copy, under half of the missing clones reflect an unresolved V gene, and the others are unexplained. V and J calls plus clone size are reproduced from that table; the DNA served to infer D and trimming. The sample table holds some 200,000 clones, of which approximately 86% were seen once. The ten biggest clones cover around 2.4% of the sample.

The sample consisted of PBMCs or T cells enriched from blood (not recorded which). The V and J genes are TRBV25-1 and TRBJ1-1; a tentative D call is TRBD1 (6 bases match). The TCR was taken from a woman aged 25 to 39 who had recovered from COVID-19. The DNA is TGTGCCAGCAGTGAGTTGCTCAGGGGCACTGAAGCTTTCTTT. Translated, this gives CASSELLRGTEAFF.